This T cell receptor (beta chain) emerged from a study of shared clonotypes between healthy human individuals (TCRdb year 2020). With regard to the full study: The cohort comprised a couple of women and a few men aged 18 to 49 years. Leukapheresis yielded between about 0.8 and 9.5 billion PBMCs per donor. For each donor, CD4 naive and CD4 memory were each given three plates, CD8 naive was given two plates, and CD8 memory was given one plate. To estimate repertoire size and how much clonotype sharing occurs between individuals, the study deeply sequenced the blood TCR repertoires of a handful of healthy adults. To increase sequencing depth and limit assay-specific biases, different laboratories used diverse techniques to prepare libraries and sequence TCR repertoires. What the research found in general, with its limitations: About 5% of naive CD4, 3.5% of naive CD8, 2% to 2.5% of memory CD4, and roughly 0.4% of memory CD8 clonotypes were shared across a few donors. Because the study included a small number of donors, the genetic and exposure-history diversity represented was limited. Sampling was restricted to blood, and TCR repertoires in tissues likely differ from the TCR repertoires found in blood. Compared with non-shared clonotypes, the clonotypes found in all four sorted-subset donors had higher generation probabilities. Incomplete sequencing was indicated by rarefaction of sorted-subset datasets, despite the large sequencing depth. Pairwise subsampling indicated that sequencing depth was expected to affect the degree of clonotype sharing among donors. Estimated clonotype richness was generally larger for naive than for memory subsets.

TCR CDR3 regions were amplified from genomic DNA by multiplex PCR using the deep immunoSEQ assay. For each cell subset, the extracted genomic DNA was distributed evenly across all wells of several immunoSEQ 96-well plates, and each plate served as one replicate. For sorted subsets, around 200 ng genomic DNA, equal to 25,000 to 35,000 T cell genomes, was loaded into each replicate PCR. Purified libraries were quantified with a Qubit 3.0 fluorometer, sized on a Bioanalyzer 2100, and re-quantified with the KAPA Library Quantification kit. Every immunoSEQ 96-well plate was sequenced on a dedicated single-read 150-cycle Illumina NextSeq 550 flow cell. The paper's processing steps were these. Because the immunoSEQ output included only junctional sequences and no quality scores, the filtering could not be the same as the filtering used for full-length reads. Sequences were annotated with PyIR, a Python wrapper for IgBLAST v1.9, using IMGT germline references to assign V/J genes and CDR3. Any read was removed if the V/J assignment was weak (E-value above 1e-6), the CDR3 was missing, or the read contained stop codons, out-of-frame junctions, or ambiguous translated residues. V3J clonotypes were defined by identical inferred V gene, J gene, and CDR3 amino acid sequence. Percentage overlap between repertoires was computed as shared unique clonotypes divided by the size of the smaller repertoire. Richness of each repertoire was evaluated using RTK rarefaction, the Chao1 estimator, and Recon v2.1 estimates of unobserved clonotypes. For all TCRbeta clonotypes obtained by the gDNA method from four donors, generation probabilities were computed with OLGA. TCRdb provides this immuneACCESS table in a form limited to in-frame rearrangements. Some clones are lacking; in checked studies, under half of them reflect an unresolved V gene, and why the rest are absent is not known. Clone size and V and J calls were adopted from that table, with D and trimming inferred from the DNA. The sample data list about 330,000 clones, and around two thirds of these were observed just once. Of the sample, approximately 10% is held by the ten largest clones.

The CDR3 measures 15 amino acids from cysteine to phenylalanine. Only the CDR3 portion is preserved as DNA: 45 bases, with reading frame beginning at the first base. The CDR1 and CDR2 encoded by the germline V gene are LGHNA and YNFKEQ. V sheds 1 base and J sheds 2 bases, leaving 12 bases between their ends. Donors were healthy HIV-negative adults with no recently reported acute infections or vaccinations. Every donor was a Caucasian adult residing in Nashville, Tennessee, USA. CD4+ T cells were enriched by magnetic negative selection; naive cells were then positively selected on CD45RA, and the negative fraction formed the memory subset. Blood was collected by leukapheresis, and PBMCs were isolated by Ficoll-Histopaque density gradient centrifugation and then cryopreserved in liquid nitrogen vapor phase. Analytical flow cytometry was used to check the purity and quantity of each magnetically sorted T cell population. Genomic DNA was isolated from each sorted fraction and quantified by UV absorbance on a Nanodrop 2000c.

This clone was seen a handful of times. The target of this receptor is not known. No much larger clone exists at a distance of one base, and base qualities are not known. This TCR was sampled from a man younger than 40 in good health. The sample consisted of memory CD4+ T cells sorted from blood. This specimen's cell subset or site label, interpreted: CD45RA-negative fraction. The sequence joins TRBV4-2 to TRBJ2-7; TRBD2 could be the D gene, as 6 bases match. The CDR3 reads CASSQVTSGAYEQYF. The DNA reads as follows: TGTGCCAGCAGCCAAGTGACCTCGGGGGCCTACGAGCAGTACTTC.